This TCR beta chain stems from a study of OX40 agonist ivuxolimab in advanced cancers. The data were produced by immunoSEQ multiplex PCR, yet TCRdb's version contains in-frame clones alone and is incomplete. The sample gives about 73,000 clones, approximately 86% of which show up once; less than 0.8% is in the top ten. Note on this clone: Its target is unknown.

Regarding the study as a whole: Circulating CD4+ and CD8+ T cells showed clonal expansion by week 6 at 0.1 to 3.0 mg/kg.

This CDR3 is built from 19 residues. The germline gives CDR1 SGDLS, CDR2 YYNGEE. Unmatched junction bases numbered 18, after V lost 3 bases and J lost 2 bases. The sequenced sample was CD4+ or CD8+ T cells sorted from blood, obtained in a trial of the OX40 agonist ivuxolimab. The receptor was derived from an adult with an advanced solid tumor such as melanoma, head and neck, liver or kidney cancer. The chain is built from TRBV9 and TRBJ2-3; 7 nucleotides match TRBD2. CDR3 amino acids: CASSDGALGGVPHTDTQYF. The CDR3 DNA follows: TGTGCCAGCAGCGACGGGGCGCTGGGAGGGGTCCCTCACACAGATACGCAGTATTTT. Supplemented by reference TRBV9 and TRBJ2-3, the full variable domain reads DSGVTQTPKHLITATGQRVTLRCSPRSGDLSVYWYQQSLDQGLQFLIQYYNGEERAKGNILERFSAQQFPDLHSELNLSSLELGDSALYFCASSDGALGGVPHTDTQYFGPGTRLTVL.